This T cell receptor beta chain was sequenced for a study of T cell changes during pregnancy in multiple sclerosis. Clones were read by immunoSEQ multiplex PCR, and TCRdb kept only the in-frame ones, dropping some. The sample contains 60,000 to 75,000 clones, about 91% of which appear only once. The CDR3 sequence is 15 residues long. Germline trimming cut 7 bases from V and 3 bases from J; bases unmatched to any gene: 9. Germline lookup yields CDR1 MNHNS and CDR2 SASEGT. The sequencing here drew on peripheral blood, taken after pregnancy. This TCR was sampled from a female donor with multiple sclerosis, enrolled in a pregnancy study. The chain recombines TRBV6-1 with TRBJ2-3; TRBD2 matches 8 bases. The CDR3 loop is CASTEASGRTDTQYF. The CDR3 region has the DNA TGTGCCAGCACCGAGGCCAGCGGGAGAACAGATACGCAGTATTTT.